This T cell receptor (beta chain) was profiled in a study of T cell responses to AZD1222 COVID-19 vaccine. As for this clone: Its antigen is not known.

Study conclusions and caveats: Spike regions recognized by vaccine-associated CD4 TCRs spanned the protein, led by 160-218 and 743-854. Donors, mostly white British, included more females; clonal diversity was possibly underestimated. Baseline seropositives among AZD1222 recipients totaled only five to seven.

Second doses at about 4 or about 12 weeks were pooled. Sequencing used immunoSEQ multiplex PCR; TCRdb keeps in-frame clones, though not all of them. Of about 110,000 clones in the sample, approximately 89% are singletons; the top ten hold 6.5%. Sequencing used peripheral blood, obtained 28 days after the second AZD1222 dose. The origin of this receptor is an adult who received the AZD1222 COVID-19 vaccine.

In DNA form, the CDR3 reads TGTGCCAGCCCTTCAACAGGGAACTTTGGCAAAAACATTCAGTACTTC. Translated, it gives CASPSTGNFGKNIQYF. The genes are TRBV2 and TRBJ2-4, with a possible D match to TRBD1 (6 bases). Germline lookup yields CDR1 SNHLY and CDR2 FYNNEI. This CDR3 has 16 amino acids. Trimming shortened V by 8 bases and J by 3 bases, and 20 bases separated the two germline ends.